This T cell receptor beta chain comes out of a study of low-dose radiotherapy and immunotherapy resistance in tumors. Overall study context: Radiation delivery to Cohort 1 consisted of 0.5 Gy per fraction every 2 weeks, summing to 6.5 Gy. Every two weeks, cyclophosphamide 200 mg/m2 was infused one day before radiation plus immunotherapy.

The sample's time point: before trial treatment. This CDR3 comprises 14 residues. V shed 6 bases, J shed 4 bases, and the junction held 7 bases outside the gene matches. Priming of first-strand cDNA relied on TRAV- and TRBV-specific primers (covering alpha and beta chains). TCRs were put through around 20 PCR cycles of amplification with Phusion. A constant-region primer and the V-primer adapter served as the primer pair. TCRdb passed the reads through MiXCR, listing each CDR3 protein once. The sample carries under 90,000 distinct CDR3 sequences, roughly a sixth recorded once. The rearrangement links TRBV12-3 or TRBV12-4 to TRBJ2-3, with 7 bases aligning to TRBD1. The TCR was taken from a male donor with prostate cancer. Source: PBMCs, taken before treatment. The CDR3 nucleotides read TGTGCCAGCAGGCACAGGGGTCGCGCAGATACGCAGTATTTT. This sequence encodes CASRHRGRADTQYF.